The rows below give T cell receptor beta chains drawn from one sample of a study of shared clonotypes between healthy human individuals. Measured with immunoSEQ multiplex PCR; TCRdb has only the in-frame clones, and not every one. The sample includes roughly 410,000 clones, about 96% of them seen just once. Source material: memory CD8+ T cells sorted from blood. The receptors derive from a man aged 25-45 years in good health. CDR3s include the opening cysteine and the closing phenylalanine or tryptophan. D genes are given only for firm matches. For some rows the clone size is stated as once, few or many, or as a class when expanded; others skip it.

j_gene: TRBJ1-4; len: 13; v_gene: TRBV19; d_gene: TRBD1; abundance: -; CDR3nt: TGTGCCAGTACCGACAGGGTTAATGAAAAACTGTTTTTT; CDR3aa: CASTDRVNEKLFF
j_gene: TRBJ1-2; len: 13; v_gene: TRBV7-8; d_gene: -; abundance: once; CDR3nt: TGTGCCAGCAGCTTATCCAGGGGCTATGGCTACACCTTC; CDR3aa: CASSLSRGYGYTF
j_gene: TRBJ2-7; len: 14; v_gene: TRBV7-2; d_gene: -; abundance: once; CDR3nt: TGTGCCAGCAGCTTCCCGGGTCGATACTACGAGCAGTACTTC; CDR3aa: CASSFPGRYYEQYF
j_gene: TRBJ2-7; len: 13; v_gene: TRBV7-2; d_gene: -; abundance: -; CDR3nt: TGTGCCAGCAGCGTGACAGCCGCCTACGAGCAGTACTTC; CDR3aa: CASSVTAAYEQYF
j_gene: TRBJ2-2; len: 13; v_gene: TRBV27; d_gene: -; abundance: few; CDR3nt: TGTGCCAGCAGTTTAGAGGTCGCCGGGGAGCTGTTTTTT; CDR3aa: CASSLEVAGELFF
j_gene: TRBJ2-2; len: 19; v_gene: TRBV5-1; d_gene: TRBD2; abundance: -; CDR3nt: TGCGCCAGCAGGGGCAGGGCGCAGCGGGAGGCCACGAACACCGGGGAGCTGTTTTTT; CDR3aa: CASRGRAQREATNTGELFF
j_gene: TRBJ2-2; len: 13; v_gene: TRBV27; d_gene: TRBD1; abundance: -; CDR3nt: TGTGCCAGCAGTTGGACAGGGGGCGGGGAGCTGTTTTTT; CDR3aa: CASSWTGGGELFF
j_gene: TRBJ2-1; len: 17; v_gene: TRBV9; d_gene: -; abundance: -; CDR3nt: TGTGCCAGCAGCGGGGACCGGGGGCCCAGCTCCTACAATGAGCAGTTCTTC; CDR3aa: CASSGDRGPSSYNEQFF
j_gene: TRBJ1-1; len: 14; v_gene: TRBV18; d_gene: -; abundance: -; CDR3nt: TGTGCCAGCTCACCATTCGAACAGATCACTGAAGCTTTCTTT; CDR3aa: CASSPFEQITEAFF
j_gene: TRBJ2-1; len: 16; v_gene: TRBV5-1; d_gene: TRBD1; abundance: -; CDR3nt: TGCGCCAGCAGCTTGGACTACTGGGACAGGGGAGATGAGCAGTTCTTC; CDR3aa: CASSLDYWDRGDEQFF
j_gene: TRBJ2-2; len: 16; v_gene: TRBV28; d_gene: -; abundance: -; CDR3nt: TGTGCCAGCAGTTTGTGGACAGCCCTCAACACCGGGGAGCTGTTTTTT; CDR3aa: CASSLWTALNTGELFF
j_gene: TRBJ2-2; len: 18; v_gene: TRBV6-4; d_gene: -; abundance: -; CDR3nt: TGTGCCAGCAGTGACTCCTTCTCGGGGGAGGCGAACACCGGGGAGCTGTTTTTT; CDR3aa: CASSDSFSGEANTGELFF
j_gene: TRBJ2-3; len: 17; v_gene: TRBV5-1; d_gene: TRBD2; abundance: -; CDR3nt: TGCGCCAGCAGCGCTGGGACTAGCGGGATCCGGGCAGATACGCAGTATTTT; CDR3aa: CASSAGTSGIRADTQYF
j_gene: TRBJ2-7; len: 13; v_gene: TRBV5-1; d_gene: TRBD1; abundance: once; CDR3nt: TGCGCCAGCAGCGGACAGGGCTCTAACGAGCAGTACTTC; CDR3aa: CASSGQGSNEQYF
j_gene: TRBJ2-3; len: 15; v_gene: TRBV11-2; d_gene: -; abundance: -; CDR3nt: TGTGCCAGCAGGGGGTCGCGGGGCGGCACAGATACGCAGTATTTT; CDR3aa: CASRGSRGGTDTQYF
j_gene: TRBJ1-3; len: 12; v_gene: TRBV30; d_gene: -; abundance: -; CDR3nt: TGTGCCTGGAGTGTACAACGAAGCACCATATATTTT; CDR3aa: CAWSVQRSTIYF
j_gene: TRBJ1-1; len: 16; v_gene: TRBV7-2; d_gene: -; abundance: -; CDR3nt: TGTGCCAGCAGCCCGGAGGCGTGGGGGATGAACACTGAAGCTTTCTTT; CDR3aa: CASSPEAWGMNTEAFF
j_gene: TRBJ1-2; len: 12; v_gene: TRBV5-1; d_gene: -; abundance: -; CDR3nt: TGCGCCAGCAGCTTAGTAGGGAGCGGCTACACCTTC; CDR3aa: CASSLVGSGYTF
j_gene: TRBJ1-2; len: 11; v_gene: TRBV20-1; d_gene: -; abundance: -; CDR3nt: TGCAGTGCCAGACGGGAATATGGCTACACCTTC; CDR3aa: CSARREYGYTF
j_gene: TRBJ2-2; len: 13; v_gene: TRBV12-1; d_gene: -; abundance: -; CDR3nt: TGTGCCAGCAGCTTAGACAACACCGGGGAGCTGTTTTTT; CDR3aa: CASSLDNTGELFF
j_gene: TRBJ2-5; len: 13; v_gene: TRBV10-3; d_gene: -; abundance: -; CDR3nt: TGTGCCATCAGTGAGTCCCCAGAGGAGACCCAGTACTTC; CDR3aa: CAISESPEETQYF
j_gene: TRBJ2-5; len: 16; v_gene: TRBV28; d_gene: TRBD1; abundance: -; CDR3nt: TGTGCCAGCAGTGGCCCTTCAGACAGGGGTAGGGAGACCCAGTACTTC; CDR3aa: CASSGPSDRGRETQYF
j_gene: TRBJ2-5; len: 16; v_gene: TRBV4-1; d_gene: -; abundance: -; CDR3nt: TGCGCCAGCAGCCAAGACCACGGCGGGTCCCAAGAGACCCAGTACTTC; CDR3aa: CASSQDHGGSQETQYF
j_gene: TRBJ1-1; len: 13; v_gene: TRBV5-1; d_gene: -; abundance: -; CDR3nt: TGCGCCAGCAGACGGGGGCAGACGGCTGAAGCTTTCTTT; CDR3aa: CASRRGQTAEAFF
j_gene: TRBJ2-1; len: 11; v_gene: TRBV6-5; d_gene: -; abundance: -; CDR3nt: TGTGCCAGCAGTTACGGGACCCACCAGTTCTTC; CDR3aa: CASSYGTHQFF
j_gene: TRBJ2-7; len: 18; v_gene: TRBV5-1; d_gene: -; abundance: -; CDR3nt: TGCGCCAGCAGCTTGGAGTCTCCTGGCTTACTCATCTCCTACGAGCAGTACTTC; CDR3aa: CASSLESPGLLISYEQYF
j_gene: TRBJ1-2; len: 15; v_gene: TRBV18; d_gene: -; abundance: -; CDR3nt: TGTGCCAGCTCACCAAATGAAGGGGACACCTATGGCTACACCTTC; CDR3aa: CASSPNEGDTYGYTF
j_gene: TRBJ2-1; len: 13; v_gene: TRBV28; d_gene: -; abundance: once; CDR3nt: TGTGCCAGCAGTCTGATAGGGGGGGATGAGCAGTTCTTC; CDR3aa: CASSLIGGDEQFF
j_gene: TRBJ2-1; len: 12; v_gene: TRBV30; d_gene: -; abundance: -; CDR3nt: TGTGCCTGGTTAAGGGACTACAATGAGCAGTTCTTC; CDR3aa: CAWLRDYNEQFF
j_gene: TRBJ2-1; len: 14; v_gene: TRBV2; d_gene: TRBD2; abundance: -; CDR3nt: TGTGCGAGGGCTAGCGGGCCTTCCTACAATGAGCAGTTCTTC; CDR3aa: CARASGPSYNEQFF
j_gene: TRBJ1-2; len: 12; v_gene: TRBV6-5; d_gene: TRBD1; abundance: -; CDR3nt: TGTGCCAGCAGTTACGCCCAGGGGGGTTACACCTTC; CDR3aa: CASSYAQGGYTF
j_gene: TRBJ2-5; len: 13; v_gene: TRBV27; d_gene: -; abundance: -; CDR3nt: TGTGCCAGCAGTTTGAGGGTGGTGGAGACCCAGTACTTC; CDR3aa: CASSLRVVETQYF
j_gene: TRBJ2-1; len: 17; v_gene: TRBV5-1; d_gene: TRBD2; abundance: -; CDR3nt: TGCGCCAGCAGCTCACAAAGCTCTAGCGGGAGGGGCAATGAGCAGTTCTTC; CDR3aa: CASSSQSSSGRGNEQFF
j_gene: TRBJ2-7; len: 14; v_gene: TRBV4-1; d_gene: -; abundance: once; CDR3nt: TGCGCCAGCAGCCCAAGTTGGAGTACCTACGAGCAGTACTTC; CDR3aa: CASSPSWSTYEQYF
j_gene: TRBJ2-3; len: 13; v_gene: TRBV18; d_gene: -; abundance: -; CDR3nt: TGTGCCAGCTCACCACGACGCACAGATACGCAGTATTTT; CDR3aa: CASSPRRTDTQYF
j_gene: TRBJ1-3; len: 17; v_gene: TRBV9; d_gene: -; abundance: -; CDR3nt: TGTGCCAGCAGCGTAGTGGCGGGAGGCCTCTCTGGAAACACCATATATTTT; CDR3aa: CASSVVAGGLSGNTIYF
j_gene: TRBJ1-3; len: 13; v_gene: TRBV30; d_gene: -; abundance: -; CDR3nt: TGTGCCTGGAGGACCCTGTCTGGAAACACCATATATTTT; CDR3aa: CAWRTLSGNTIYF
j_gene: TRBJ2-5; len: 16; v_gene: TRBV28; d_gene: TRBD1; abundance: -; CDR3nt: TGTGCCAGCAGTCGGACAGGGGGCGCTTGGGTTGAGACCCAGTACTTC; CDR3aa: CASSRTGGAWVETQYF
j_gene: TRBJ2-1; len: 15; v_gene: TRBV19; d_gene: -; abundance: -; CDR3nt: TGTGCCAGTAGTATAGGCCGACAGTCTCACAATGAGCAGTTCTTC; CDR3aa: CASSIGRQSHNEQFF
j_gene: TRBJ1-1; len: 12; v_gene: TRBV5-1; d_gene: TRBD1; abundance: -; CDR3nt: TGCGCCAGCAGCTCAGGGGGCGTTGAAGCTTTCTTT; CDR3aa: CASSSGGVEAFF
j_gene: TRBJ2-7; len: 15; v_gene: TRBV6-5; d_gene: -; abundance: -; CDR3nt: TGTGCCAGCAGTTACGTCTCCGACGGATCCTACGAGCAGTACTTC; CDR3aa: CASSYVSDGSYEQYF
j_gene: TRBJ2-1; len: 12; v_gene: TRBV4-1; d_gene: -; abundance: -; CDR3nt: TGCGCCAGCAGCCAAGAGGGGCAGCAGCAGTTCTTC; CDR3aa: CASSQEGQQQFF
j_gene: TRBJ1-2; len: 13; v_gene: TRBV7-2; d_gene: -; abundance: -; CDR3nt: TGTGCCAGCAGCTTAGGCTATAACTATGGCTACACCTTC; CDR3aa: CASSLGYNYGYTF
j_gene: TRBJ1-1; len: 14; v_gene: TRBV5-1; d_gene: -; abundance: -; CDR3nt: TGCGCCAGCAGCTTGTCGAGGGGAGCCACTGAAGCTTTCTTT; CDR3aa: CASSLSRGATEAFF
j_gene: TRBJ2-1; len: 15; v_gene: TRBV10-3; d_gene: -; abundance: once; CDR3nt: TGTGCCATCAGTGAGGATGGTTTATCCTACAATGAGCAGTTCTTC; CDR3aa: CAISEDGLSYNEQFF
j_gene: TRBJ2-3; len: 12; v_gene: TRBV7-9; d_gene: -; abundance: -; CDR3nt: TGTGCCAGCAGCTTGAGGGCAGATACGCAGTATTTT; CDR3aa: CASSLRADTQYF
j_gene: TRBJ2-5; len: 15; v_gene: TRBV19; d_gene: TRBD1; abundance: -; CDR3nt: TGTGCCAGTAGTATAGGTTACAGGGGGCTGGAGACCCAGTACTTC; CDR3aa: CASSIGYRGLETQYF
j_gene: TRBJ2-5; len: 15; v_gene: TRBV14; d_gene: TRBD1; abundance: few; CDR3nt: TGTGCCAGCAGCCGCGGGACAGGGGCTGTGGAGACCCAGTACTTC; CDR3aa: CASSRGTGAVETQYF
j_gene: TRBJ2-1; len: 15; v_gene: TRBV19; d_gene: TRBD2; abundance: -; CDR3nt: TGTGCCAGTAGCACCTCTCCGGGACTAGCCCATGAGCAGTTCTTC; CDR3aa: CASSTSPGLAHEQFF
j_gene: TRBJ2-2; len: 17; v_gene: TRBV28; d_gene: -; abundance: -; CDR3nt: TGTGCCAGCAGTTTATGGGCGGTGGCCGCGAGCACCGGGGAGCTGTTTTTT; CDR3aa: CASSLWAVAASTGELFF
j_gene: TRBJ2-7; len: 14; v_gene: TRBV7-2; d_gene: TRBD2; abundance: -; CDR3nt: TGTGCCAGCACCGTACTAGCGGGAGCCTACGAGCAGTACTTC; CDR3aa: CASTVLAGAYEQYF
j_gene: TRBJ2-7; len: 18; v_gene: TRBV4-2; d_gene: -; abundance: once; CDR3nt: TGTGCCAGCAGCCAAGATGGAATAGGGCAGGGGTGGAACTACGAGCAGTACTTC; CDR3aa: CASSQDGIGQGWNYEQYF
j_gene: TRBJ1-5; len: 14; v_gene: TRBV7-8; d_gene: -; abundance: few; CDR3nt: TGTGCCAGCAGCTCCCGACAGGTCCCCTATGCCCAGCATTTT; CDR3aa: CASSSRQVPYAQHF
j_gene: TRBJ2-5; len: 15; v_gene: TRBV15; d_gene: TRBD1; abundance: -; CDR3nt: TGTGCCACCAGCAGCCCCGGGACAGGGAAAGAGACCCAGTACTTC; CDR3aa: CATSSPGTGKETQYF